The rows below give T cell receptor beta chains drawn from one sample of a study of CD8 T cells in Susac syndrome. MiXCR, applied by TCRdb to the immunoSEQ multiplex PCR reads, yields one record per CDR3 protein. Here the sample spans more than 75,000 distinct CDR3 sequences, roughly 93% being singletons. The sequencing input was CD8+ T cells from PBMCs. Source of these receptors: a human donor in good health. Both conserved end residues are trimmed from each CDR3.

v_call cdr3_aa
TRBV19 ASSTGADTQY
TRBV19 ASSTGTGVH
TRBV5-1 ASSQDLIDYEQY
TRBV12-3/TRBV12-4 ASGTGPKQETQY
TRBV19 ASSGAGGVNTEAF
TRBV7-6 ASSYSSGESYEQY
TRBV4-2 ASSPLRAGSEAF
TRBV3-1 ASRARTGNTEAF
TRBV14 ASSQIGRPYEQY
TRBV5-6 ASSLGNTGELF
TRBV14 ASSHETGLNNEQF
TRBV19 ASIPENTGELF
TRBV3-1 ASSQEAHGDEQY
TRBV20-1 SARVVGSSYEQY
TRBV7-9 ASSLLDYPYEQY
TRBV5-1 ASSLEGGRTEAF
TRBV6-9 ASPNNNTDTQY
TRBV11-2 ASSPPTGFEQY
TRBV7-9 ASSSRRDEQF
TRBV13 ASSLGDSGDT
TRBV20-1 SARDQVEAGDTGELF
TRBV4-2 ASSQLGAGELF